This TCR beta chain was sequenced in a study of T-cell memory formation after mild COVID-19. A note on this clonotype: Antigen unknown.

MiXCR was run by TCRdb on the 5' RACE reads, yielding one entry per CDR3 protein. This sample has roughly 340,000 distinct CDR3 sequences; roughly 19% occur once, and the top ten carry over 20%. Study results and limitations: Some clones that responded were present in memory (sampled pre-infection), which suggests cross-reactive memory joined.

The TCR sequence derives from a man aged 18 to 35 who had mild COVID-19 (a few samples of this study predate the infection). Cell type and time point are not known. The sample comprised PBMCs or a T cell subset sorted from them (not recorded which).

CDR3 protein: CASSQDPGLQETQYF. CDR3 sequence (DNA): TGTGCCAGCAGCCAAGATCCCGGACTTCAAGAGACCCAGTACTTC. The chain combines TRBV4-2 with TRBJ2-5, with D possibly matching TRBD2 (5 bases). CDR3 length: 15 amino acids. V was cut by 0 bases and J by 2 bases, with 10 bases left in between. The germline V gene has CDR1 LGHNA and CDR2 YNFKEQ.